This T cell receptor beta chain was documented in a study of molecular identifiers for immune sequencing clone quantification. Study summary: Four of five splits of RNA from approximately 22,000 or 94,000 naive CD8 cells were sequenced in replicates. Study findings and constraints: Clones that exceeded 20 RNA copies held over 97% of effector molecules, yet under 1% in naive cells.

This clonotype was seen a handful of times. Its antigen is unknown. From roughly 21,000 to 960,000 sorted cells, naive CD8 libraries were generated with 10%, 30% or 50% RNA. TCRdb itself ran the PCR reads through MiXCR, one entry per CDR3 protein. The sample carries around 54,000 distinct CDR3 sequences, under 30% recorded once. This sequence was found in a human donor in good health. Some libraries in this study had Jurkat cell RNA spiked in. The sample taken for sequencing was naive CD8+ T cells from blood, with Jurkat cell RNA spiked in. Subset specified: FACS-sorted CD8+CD4-CCR7+CD45RA+ naive T cells.

CDR3 sequence (DNA): TGTGCCAGCAGTCCAGGGTCGACAGGCCAAGAGACCCAGTACTTC. It specifies CASSPGSTGQETQYF. The chain is built from TRBV27 and TRBJ2-5; tentative D call: TRBD1 (6 bases). Germline CDR1 is MNHEY and CDR2 is SMNVEV (reference sequence). Trimming stripped 5 bases from V and 1 base from J, with 14 bases between. The CDR3 runs 15 residues.